Below are 9 T cell receptor beta chains sequenced from a single sample in a study of T cells in Graves' hyperthyroidism and ophthalmopathy. RNA transcripts gave rise to amplified TCR beta CDR3 regions. HTBI primers were used for first-round RT-PCR of the TCR CDR3. In TCRdb, the multiplex PCR reads were re-called with MiXCR into one record per CDR3 protein. The sample contains 560,000 or so distinct CDR3 sequences, 15% to 20% of which appear only once. Sequenced input: blood. Receptor source: a man aged 35 to 55 with Graves' ophthalmopathy.

This clonotype showed up just a few times. V is TRBV10-3 and J is TRBJ2-2, with D unclear. CDR1 ENHRY and CDR2 SYGVKD come from the germline V gene. V was trimmed by 0 bases and J by 1 base, leaving 9 bases between them. This CDR3 has 16 residues. This CDR3 reads CAISESSTENTGELFF. In DNA, the CDR3 is TGTGCCATCAGTGAGTCTTCGACTGAGAACACCGGGGAGCTGTTTTTT.

The genes are TRBV29-1 and TRBJ1-1, with unresolved D. The CDR3 is 13 amino acids. In germline, CDR1 is SQVTM, CDR2 ANQGSEA. V was trimmed by 4 bases and J by 3 bases, leaving 12 bases between them. CDR3 residues: CSVAPQRDTEAFF. In nucleotides, the CDR3 is TGCAGCGTTGCCCCGCAGAGGGACACTGAAGCTTTCTTT.

This clonotype was found many times. The gene calls are TRBV10-3 and TRBJ2-3, with unresolved D. CDR3 length: 13 amino acids. The germline CDR1 and CDR2 sequences are ENHRY and SYGVKD. The V end was cut by 4 bases, the J end by 4 bases, with 9 bases between. The CDR3, as DNA: TGTGCCATCAGTGGATCCAGGCCAGATACGCAGTATTTT. Translating it yields CAISGSRPDTQYF.

This chain connects TRBV10-3 to TRBJ2-3, with no clear D. Trimming pared 3 bases from V and 3 bases from J, leaving 13 bases between. Germline V gene data show CDR1 as ENHRY and CDR2 as SYGVKD. The CDR3 totals 15 residues. Written as DNA, the CDR3 is TGTGCCATCAGTGATAGAAGTGATGGGACAGATACGCAGTATTTT. It is translated as CAISDRSDGTDTQYF.

This clonotype has only a few counts. This rearrangement joins TRBV5-1 to TRBJ1-6, with D possibly being TRBD1 (5 bases). Germline loops: CDR1 SGHRS, CDR2 YFSETQ. This CDR3 is 13 amino acids long. V was cut by 4 bases and J by 7 bases, with 9 bases left in between. CDR3 DNA: TGCGCCAGCAGCGACGGGGGAAATTCACCCCTCCACTTT. As protein: CASSDGGNSPLHF.

The J gene is TRBJ2-3, the V gene TRBV9; 7 positions match TRBD2. Germline V gene sequence: CDR1 SGDLS, CDR2 YYNGEE. The CDR3 runs to 16 residues. V lost 0 bases, J lost 5 bases, and 9 bases stayed unmatched. The CDR3 loop reads CASSVGLWEGLDTQYF. The DNA for the CDR3 is TGTGCCAGCAGCGTAGGTCTTTGGGAGGGCCTAGATACGCAGTATTTT.

This clonotype was found a few times. The J gene is TRBJ1-5, the V gene TRBV19, with 11 positions matching TRBD1. The CDR3 runs 16 residues. Germline CDR1 reads LNHDA; CDR2 reads SQIVND (reference sequence). Trimming at V came to 1 base and at J to 6 bases, leaving 5 bases not matched to a gene. The CDR3 DNA is TGTGCCAGTAGTATAGGCCCGGACAGGGGGCTTCAGCCCCAGCATTTT. It translates to CASSIGPDRGLQPQHF.

This clonotype has a handful of counts. The chain has TRBV20-1 and TRBJ2-3; weak D call: TRBD2 (6 bases). In germline, CDR1 is DFQATT, CDR2 SNEGSKA (reference sequence). This CDR3 region has 17 residues. Trimming left V 1 base short and J 0 bases short, with 17 bases between. In DNA, the CDR3 is TGCAGTGCTAGAGGGGGGTGGGGGGAGTCTAGCACAGATACGCAGTATTTT. This translates into CSARGGWGESSTDTQYF.

The CDR3, as DNA: TGTGCCAGCCTTGGGACAGGGAGCAATCAGCCCCAGCATTTT. Its translation is CASLGTGSNQPQHF. The rearrangement uses TRBV6-1 and TRBJ1-5; 9 bases line up with TRBD1. This CDR3 spans 14 amino acids. Germline CDR1 and CDR2: MNHNS and SASEGT. V trimming: 8 bases; J trimming: 1 base; junction bases outside the gene matches: 3.